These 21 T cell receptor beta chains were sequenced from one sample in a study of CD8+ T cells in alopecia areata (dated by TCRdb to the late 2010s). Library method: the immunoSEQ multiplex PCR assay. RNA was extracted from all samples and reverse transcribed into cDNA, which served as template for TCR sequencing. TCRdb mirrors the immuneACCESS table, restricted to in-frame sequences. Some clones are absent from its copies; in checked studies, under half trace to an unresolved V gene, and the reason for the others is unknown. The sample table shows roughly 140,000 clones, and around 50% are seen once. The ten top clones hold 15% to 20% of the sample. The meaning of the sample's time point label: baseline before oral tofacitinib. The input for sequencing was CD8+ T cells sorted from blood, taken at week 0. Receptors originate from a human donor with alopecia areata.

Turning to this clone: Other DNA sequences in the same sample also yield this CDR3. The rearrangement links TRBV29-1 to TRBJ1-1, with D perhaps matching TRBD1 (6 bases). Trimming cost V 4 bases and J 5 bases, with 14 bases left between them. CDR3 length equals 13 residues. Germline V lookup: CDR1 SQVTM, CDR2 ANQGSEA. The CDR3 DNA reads TGCAGCGTTGTGGGGGGGGCTTCAACTGAAGCTTTCTTT. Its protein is CSVVGGASTEAFF.

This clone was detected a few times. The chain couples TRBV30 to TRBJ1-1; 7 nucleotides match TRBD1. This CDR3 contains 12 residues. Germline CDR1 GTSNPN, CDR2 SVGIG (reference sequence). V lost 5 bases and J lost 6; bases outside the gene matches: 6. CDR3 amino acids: CAWSQGRAEAFF. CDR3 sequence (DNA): TGTGCCTGGTCACAGGGGAGGGCTGAAGCTTTCTTT.

The DNA of the CDR3 is TGTGCCAGCAGCATGACATCTAGCCTCACAGATACGCAGTATTTT. Residues: CASSMTSSLTDTQYF. The chain couples TRBV9 to TRBJ2-3; maybe TRBD2 (5 bases). The length of the CDR3 is 15 residues. CDR1 and CDR2 (germline): SGDLS, YYNGEE. Trimming shortened V by 4 bases and J by 2 bases, and 14 bases separated the two germline ends. The full variable domain, its missing parts supplied by reference TRBV9 and TRBJ2-3, is DSGVTQTPKHLITATGQRVTLRCSPRSGDLSVYWYQQSLDQGLQFLIQYYNGEERAKGNILERFSAQQFPDLHSELNLSSLELGDSALYFCASSMTSSLTDTQYFGPGTRLTVL.

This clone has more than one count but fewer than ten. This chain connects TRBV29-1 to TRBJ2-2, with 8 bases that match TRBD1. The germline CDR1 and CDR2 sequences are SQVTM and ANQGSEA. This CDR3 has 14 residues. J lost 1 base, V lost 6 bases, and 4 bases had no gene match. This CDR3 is CSVGTGWNTGELFF. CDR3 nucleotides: TGCAGCGTAGGGACAGGCTGGAACACCGGGGAGCTGTTTTTT.

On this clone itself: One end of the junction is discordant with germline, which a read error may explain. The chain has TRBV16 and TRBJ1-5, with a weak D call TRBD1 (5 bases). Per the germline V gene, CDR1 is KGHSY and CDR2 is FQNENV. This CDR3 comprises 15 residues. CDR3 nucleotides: TGTGCCAGCAGCCAATCAGGGGCTAGCTATCAGCCCCAGCATTTT. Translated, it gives CASSQSGASYQPQHF.

The DNA for the CDR3 is TGTGCCAGCAGCGTAGTCCAGGGGTCCTACAATGAGCAGTTCTTC. As protein: CASSVVQGSYNEQFF. The V call is TRBV9, the J call TRBJ2-1; D perhaps matches TRBD1 (6 bases). This CDR3 has 15 amino acids. Trimming cost V 0 bases and J 1 base, with 8 bases left between them. CDR1 and CDR2 from the germline V gene are SGDLS and YYNGEE.

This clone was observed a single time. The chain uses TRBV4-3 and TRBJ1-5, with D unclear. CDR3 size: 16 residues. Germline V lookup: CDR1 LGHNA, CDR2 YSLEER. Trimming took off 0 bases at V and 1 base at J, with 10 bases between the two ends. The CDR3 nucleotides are TGCGCCAGCAGCCAAGATTGGGGAGAGAGCAATCAGCCCCAGCATTTT. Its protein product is CASSQDWGESNQPQHF.

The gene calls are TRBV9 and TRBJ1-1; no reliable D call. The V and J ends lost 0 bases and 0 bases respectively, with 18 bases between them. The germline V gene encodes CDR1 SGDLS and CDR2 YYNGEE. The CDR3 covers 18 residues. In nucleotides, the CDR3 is TGTGCCAGCAGCGTAGACGGTTTTGTTGGCAGCCTGAACACTGAAGCTTTCTTT. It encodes CASSVDGFVGSLNTEAFF. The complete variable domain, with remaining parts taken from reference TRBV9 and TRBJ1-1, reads DSGVTQTPKHLITATGQRVTLRCSPRSGDLSVYWYQQSLDQGLQFLIQYYNGEERAKGNILERFSAQQFPDLHSELNLSSLELGDSALYFCASSVDGFVGSLNTEAFFGQGTRLTVV.

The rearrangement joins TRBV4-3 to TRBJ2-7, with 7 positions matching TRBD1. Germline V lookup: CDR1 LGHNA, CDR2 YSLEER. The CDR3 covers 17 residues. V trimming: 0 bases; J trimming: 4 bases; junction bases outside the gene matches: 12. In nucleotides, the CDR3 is TGCGCCAGCAGCCAAGATGGGGCCGGGACAGACGGGTACGAGCAGTACTTC. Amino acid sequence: CASSQDGAGTDGYEQYF.

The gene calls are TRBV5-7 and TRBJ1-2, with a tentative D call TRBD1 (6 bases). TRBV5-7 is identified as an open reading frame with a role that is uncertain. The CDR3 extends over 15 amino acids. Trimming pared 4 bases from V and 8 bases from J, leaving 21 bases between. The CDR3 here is CASSRGRGRLEGYTF. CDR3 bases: TGTGCCAGCAGCCGGGGAAGGGGGAGACTCGAGGGCTACACCTTC.

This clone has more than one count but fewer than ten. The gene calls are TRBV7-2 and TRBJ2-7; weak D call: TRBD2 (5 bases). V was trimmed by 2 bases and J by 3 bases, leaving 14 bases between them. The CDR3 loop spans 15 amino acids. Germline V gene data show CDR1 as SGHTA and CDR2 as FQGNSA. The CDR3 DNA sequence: TGTGCCAGCAGCTTACCAGGCCGGACTCACTACGAGCAGTACTTC. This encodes CASSLPGRTHYEQYF. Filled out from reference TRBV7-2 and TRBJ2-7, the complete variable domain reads GAGVSQSPSNKVTEKGKDVELRCDPISGHTALYWYRQSLGQGLEFLIYFQGNSAPDKSGLPSDRFSAERTGGSVSTLTIQRTQQEDSAVYLCASSLPGRTHYEQYFGPGTRLTVT.

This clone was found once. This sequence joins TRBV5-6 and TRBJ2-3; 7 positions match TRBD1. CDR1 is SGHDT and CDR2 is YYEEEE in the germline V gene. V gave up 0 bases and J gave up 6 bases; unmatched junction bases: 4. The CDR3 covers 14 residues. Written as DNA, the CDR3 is TGTGCCAGCAGCTTGGGGACAGGTATGGATACGCAGTATTTT. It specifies CASSLGTGMDTQYF.

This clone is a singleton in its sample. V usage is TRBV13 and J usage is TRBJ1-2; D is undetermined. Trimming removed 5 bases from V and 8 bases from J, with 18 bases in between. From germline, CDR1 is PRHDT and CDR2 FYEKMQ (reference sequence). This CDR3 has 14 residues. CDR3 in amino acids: CASSTRAALRGYTF. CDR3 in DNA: TGTGCCAGCAGCACCCGGGCCGCCCTTAGGGGCTACACCTTC.

The CDR3 DNA reads as TGTGCCAGCGGTAAACTCACAGATACGCAGTATTTT. It encodes CASGKLTDTQYF. The chain uses TRBV6-5 and TRBJ2-3; no clear D gene. The CDR3 has 12 amino acids. CDR1 is MNHEY and CDR2 is SVGAGI in the germline V gene. Trimming left V 8 bases short and J 2 bases short, with 8 bases between.

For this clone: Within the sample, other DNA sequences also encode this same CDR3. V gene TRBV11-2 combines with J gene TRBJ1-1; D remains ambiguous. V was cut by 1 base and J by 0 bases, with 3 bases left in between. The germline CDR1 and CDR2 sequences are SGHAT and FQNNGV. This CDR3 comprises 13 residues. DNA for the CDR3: TGTGCCAGCAGCTTAGGAATGAACACTGAAGCTTTCTTT. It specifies CASSLGMNTEAFF.

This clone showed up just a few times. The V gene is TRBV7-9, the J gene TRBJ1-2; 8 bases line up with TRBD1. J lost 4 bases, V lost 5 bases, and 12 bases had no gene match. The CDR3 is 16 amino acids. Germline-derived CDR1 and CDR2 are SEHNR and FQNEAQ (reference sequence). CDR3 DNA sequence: TGTGCCAGCAGCGAAGGACAGGGAGAGCGCGCCTATGGCTACACCTTC. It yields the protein CASSEGQGERAYGYTF.

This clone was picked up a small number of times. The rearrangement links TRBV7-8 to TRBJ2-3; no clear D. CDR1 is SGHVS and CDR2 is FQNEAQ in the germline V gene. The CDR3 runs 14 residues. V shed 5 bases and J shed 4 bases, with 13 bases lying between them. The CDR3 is CASSRPPGPDTQYF. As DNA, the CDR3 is TGTGCCAGCAGCAGACCTCCAGGCCCAGATACGCAGTATTTT. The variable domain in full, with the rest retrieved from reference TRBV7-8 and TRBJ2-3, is GAGVSQSPRYKVAKRGQDVALRCDPISGHVSLFWYQQALGQGPEFLTYFQNEAQLDKSGLPSDRFFAERPEGSVSTLKIQRTQQEDSAVYLCASSRPPGPDTQYFGPGTRLTVL.

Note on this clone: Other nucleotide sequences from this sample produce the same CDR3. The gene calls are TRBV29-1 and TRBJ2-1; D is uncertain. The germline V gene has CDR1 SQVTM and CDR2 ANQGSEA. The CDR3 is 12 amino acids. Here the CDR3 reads CSVRKSYNEQFF. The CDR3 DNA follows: TGCAGTGTCCGCAAATCCTACAATGAGCAGTTCTTC.

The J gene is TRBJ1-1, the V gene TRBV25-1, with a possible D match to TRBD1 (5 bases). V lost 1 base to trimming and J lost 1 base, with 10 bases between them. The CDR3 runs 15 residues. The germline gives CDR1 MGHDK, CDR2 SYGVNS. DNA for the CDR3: TGTGCCAGCAGTGAATGGGGAGGACAGAACACTGAAGCTTTCTTT. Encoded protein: CASSEWGGQNTEAFF. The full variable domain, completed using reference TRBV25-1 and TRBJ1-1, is EADIYQTPRYLVIGTGKKITLECSQTMGHDKMYWYQQDPGMELHLIHYSYGVNSTEKGDLSSESTVSRIRTEHFPLTLESARPSHTSQYLCASSEWGGQNTEAFFGQGTRLTVV.

This CDR3 is CASSMNRGTEAFF. The CDR3 DNA reads TGTGCCAGTAGTATGAACAGGGGCACTGAAGCTTTCTTT. This chain joins TRBV19 and TRBJ1-1, with 7 nucleotides matching TRBD1. Germline CDR1 reads LNHDA; CDR2 reads SQIVND (reference sequence). V was clipped by 3 bases and J by 4 bases; unmatched bases: 2. The CDR3 sequence is 13 residues long.

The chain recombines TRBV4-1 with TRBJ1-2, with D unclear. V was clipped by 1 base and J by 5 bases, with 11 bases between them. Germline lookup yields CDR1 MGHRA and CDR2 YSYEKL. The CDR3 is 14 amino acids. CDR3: CASSQAHRSYGYTF. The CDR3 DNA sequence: TGCGCCAGCAGCCAAGCCCACCGCTCTTATGGCTACACCTTC.